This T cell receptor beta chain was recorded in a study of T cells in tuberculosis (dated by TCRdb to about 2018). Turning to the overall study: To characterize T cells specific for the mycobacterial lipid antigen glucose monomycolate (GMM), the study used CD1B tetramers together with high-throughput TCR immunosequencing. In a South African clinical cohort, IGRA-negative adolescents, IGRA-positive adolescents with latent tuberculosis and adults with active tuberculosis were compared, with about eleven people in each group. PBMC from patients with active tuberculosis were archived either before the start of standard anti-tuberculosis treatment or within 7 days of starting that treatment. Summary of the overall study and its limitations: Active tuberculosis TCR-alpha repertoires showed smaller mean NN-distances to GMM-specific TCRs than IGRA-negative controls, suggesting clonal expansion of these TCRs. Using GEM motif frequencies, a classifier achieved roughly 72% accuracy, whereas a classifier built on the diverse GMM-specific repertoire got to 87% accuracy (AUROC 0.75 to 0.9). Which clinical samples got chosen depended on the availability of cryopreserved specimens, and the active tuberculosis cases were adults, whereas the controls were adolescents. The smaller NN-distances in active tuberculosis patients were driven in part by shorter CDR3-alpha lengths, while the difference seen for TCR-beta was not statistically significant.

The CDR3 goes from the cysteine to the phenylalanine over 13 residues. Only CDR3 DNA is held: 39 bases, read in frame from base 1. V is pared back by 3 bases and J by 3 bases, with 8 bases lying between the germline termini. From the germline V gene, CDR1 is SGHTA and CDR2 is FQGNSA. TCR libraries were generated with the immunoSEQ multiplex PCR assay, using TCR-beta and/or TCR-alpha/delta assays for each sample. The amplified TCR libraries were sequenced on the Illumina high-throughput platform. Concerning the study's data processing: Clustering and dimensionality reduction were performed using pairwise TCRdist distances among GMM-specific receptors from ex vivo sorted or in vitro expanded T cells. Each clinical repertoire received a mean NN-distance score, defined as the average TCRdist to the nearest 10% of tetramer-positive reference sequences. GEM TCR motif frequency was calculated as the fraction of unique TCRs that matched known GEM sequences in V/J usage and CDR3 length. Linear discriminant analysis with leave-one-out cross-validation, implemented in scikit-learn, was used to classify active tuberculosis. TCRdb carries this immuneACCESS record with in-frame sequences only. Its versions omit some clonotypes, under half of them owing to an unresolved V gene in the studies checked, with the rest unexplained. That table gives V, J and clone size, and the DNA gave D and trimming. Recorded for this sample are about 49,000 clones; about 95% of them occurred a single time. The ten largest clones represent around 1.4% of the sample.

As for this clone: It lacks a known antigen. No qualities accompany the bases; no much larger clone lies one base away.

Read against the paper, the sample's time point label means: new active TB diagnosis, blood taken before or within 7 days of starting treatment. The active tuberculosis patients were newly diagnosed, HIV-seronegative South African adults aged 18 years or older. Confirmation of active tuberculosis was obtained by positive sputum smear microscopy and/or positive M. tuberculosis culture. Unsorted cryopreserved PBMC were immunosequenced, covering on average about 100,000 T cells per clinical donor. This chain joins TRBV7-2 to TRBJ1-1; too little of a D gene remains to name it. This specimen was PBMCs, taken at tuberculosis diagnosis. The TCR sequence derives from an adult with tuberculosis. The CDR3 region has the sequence CASSFSIDTEAFF. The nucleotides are TGTGCCAGCAGCTTTTCCATTGACACTGAAGCTTTCTTT.